This T cell receptor beta chain comes out of a study of T cell responses to AZD1222 COVID-19 vaccine. Trimming took off 2 bases at V and 2 bases at J, with 10 bases between the two ends. The CDR3 is made up of 15 amino acids. Germline CDR1 SGHTA, CDR2 FQGNSA. TCRdb's table, derived via immunoSEQ multiplex PCR, lists solely in-frame clones and lacks some. The sample lists approximately 150,000 clones, 75% to 90% occurring once. In this sample, this clone turned up once. The antigen is undetermined. Study-level findings and limits: Vaccine-associated CD4 TCRs ranged over spike, dominating at 160-218 and 743-854.

Sequenced material: peripheral blood, taken 28 days after the second AZD1222 dose. The chain recombines TRBV7-2 with TRBJ1-5, with a possible D match to TRBD1 (6 bases). The sequence was obtained from an adult who received the AZD1222 COVID-19 vaccine. The CDR3 coding sequence is TGTGCCAGCAGCTTAACCGCAGGGGGCAATCAGCCCCAGCATTTT. Translating gives CASSLTAGGNQPQHF.